These 30 T cell receptor beta chains share one sample of origin, sequenced in a study of cytomegalovirus exposure and HLA in healthy donors. The PCR ran on 60 Vbeta and 13 Jbeta primers. This table comes from immunoSEQ multiplex PCR, and its TCRdb copy is limited to in-frame clones, with some not included. The sample data list roughly 53,000 clones. Sequenced input: PBMCs. The origin of the receptors is a female donor in good health and CMV-seronegative.

This sequence joins TRBV15 and TRBJ2-6; D is ambiguous. Germline V gene sequence: CDR1 LNHNV, CDR2 YYDKDF (reference sequence). The germline V and J ends were trimmed by 0 bases and 2 bases, with 5 bases remaining between them. The CDR3 has 15 amino acids. The CDR3 nucleotides read TGTGCCACCAGCAGAGATATCCCTGGGGCCAACGTCCTGACTTTC. Its protein is CATSRDIPGANVLTF.

The chain is built from TRBV6-5 and TRBJ1-4, with D tentatively TRBD1 (6 bases). Per germline, CDR1 MNHEY and CDR2 SVGAGI. Trimming left V 4 bases short and J 6 bases short, with 18 bases between. CDR3 length: 16 residues. In DNA, the CDR3 is TGTGCCAGCAGTTCCACCGCAGGGGCGGGCGATGAAAAACTGTTTTTT. Amino acid sequence: CASSSTAGAGDEKLFF.

The chain couples TRBV30 to TRBJ2-3, with D tentatively TRBD2 (5 bases). Germline V gene sequence: CDR1 GTSNPN, CDR2 SVGIG (reference sequence). The CDR3 spans 11 residues. Trimming took off 1 base at V and 6 bases at J, with 5 bases between the two ends. CDR3 nucleotide sequence: TGTGCCTGGAGTGGAGGGGATACGCAGTATTTT. This encodes CAWSGGDTQYF.

The chain uses TRBV14 and TRBJ1-2; 8 bases are shared with TRBD1. CDR3 length equals 14 residues. V was pared by 2 bases and J by 4 bases, with 3 bases of the junction left unmatched. Germline V lookup: CDR1 SGHDN, CDR2 FVKESK. CDR3 protein: CASSQRQGSYGYTF. The CDR3 nucleotides are TGTGCCAGCAGCCAACGACAGGGGAGCTATGGCTACACCTTC.

The chain employs TRBV5-6 and TRBJ2-7; TRBD2 agrees at 9 bases. The CDR3 loop spans 16 amino acids. Losses at the gene ends were 5 bases for V and 0 bases for J; bases not matched to a gene: 9. Per germline, CDR1 SGHDT and CDR2 YYEEEE. CDR3 DNA sequence: TGTGCCAGCAGGCCCGGACTAGCGCCGAGCTCCTACGAGCAGTACTTC. Its translation is CASRPGLAPSSYEQYF.

The rearrangement links TRBV19 to TRBJ1-5; TRBD1 matches at 10 bases. V lost 3 bases, J lost 1 base, and 9 bases stayed unmatched. Per the germline V gene, CDR1 is LNHDA and CDR2 is SQIVND (reference sequence). This CDR3 is 18 amino acids long. Here the CDR3 reads CASSIGQGGDRSNQPQHF. CDR3 DNA sequence: TGTGCCAGTAGTATTGGACAGGGGGGGGATAGGAGCAATCAGCCCCAGCATTTT. Filled out from reference TRBV19 and TRBJ1-5, the complete variable domain reads DGGITQSPKYLFRKEGQNVTLSCEQNLNHDAMYWYRQDPGQGLRLIYYSQIVNDFQKGDIAEGYSVSREKKESFPLTVTSAQKNPTAFYLCASSIGQGGDRSNQPQHFGDGTRLSIL.

The rearrangement uses TRBV11-1 and TRBJ1-5; D is perhaps TRBD1 (5 bases). Trimming removed 2 bases at V and 5 bases at J, with 7 bases between. This CDR3 comprises 13 residues. The germline V gene has CDR1 SGHAT and CDR2 FQDESV (reference sequence). CDR3 loop: CASSLQGDQPQHF. In DNA, the CDR3 is TGTGCCAGCAGCTTACAGGGCGATCAGCCCCAGCATTTT. Using reference TRBV11-1 and TRBJ1-5 for the parts outside the CDR3, the full variable domain is EAEVAQSPRYKITEKSQAVAFWCDPISGHATLYWYRQILGQGPELLVQFQDESVVDDSQLPKDRFSAERLKGVDSTLKIQPAELGDSAMYLCASSLQGDQPQHFGDGTRLSIL.

V usage is TRBV18 and J usage is TRBJ1-5, with D perhaps TRBD1 (5 bases). The V end was cut by 3 bases, the J end by 5 bases, with 11 bases between. Germline loops: CDR1 KGHSH, CDR2 LQKENI. The CDR3 length is 14 residues. In DNA, the CDR3 is TGTGCCAGCTCACCCGGCAGGGAGGATCAGCCCCAGCATTTT. The encoded protein is CASSPGREDQPQHF.

The CDR3 DNA is TGCGCCTCCAAGACGGGGCTAGCGGGGATTTACGAGCAGTACTTC. It encodes CASKTGLAGIYEQYF. The chain combines TRBV4-3 with TRBJ2-7, with 9 bases matching TRBD2. Looked up from germline, CDR1 is LGHNA and CDR2 is YSLEER. The CDR3 has 15 amino acids. Trimming at V came to 11 bases and at J to 4 bases, leaving 15 bases not matched to a gene.

The chain combines TRBV2 with TRBJ1-5; no definite D call. This CDR3 has 14 amino acids. Germline CDR1 reads SNHLY; CDR2 reads FYNNEI. Trimming removed 4 bases from V and 2 bases from J, with 9 bases in between. For the CDR3, the DNA is TGTGCCAGCAGTGCCTCGAGGGGCAATCAGCCCCAGCATTTT. Encoded protein: CASSASRGNQPQHF.

This chain's CDR3 is CASSPRGTGESQETQYF. The CDR3 DNA is TGCGCCAGCAGCCCTCGAGGGACTGGAGAGAGCCAAGAGACCCAGTACTTC. V and J are TRBV4-3 and TRBJ2-5, with D possibly matching TRBD2 (6 bases). Trimming took 4 bases from V and 1 from J, leaving 19 bases between them. CDR1 and CDR2 from the germline V gene are LGHNA and YSLEER. The CDR3 is 17 amino acids.

The V gene is TRBV7-9, the J gene TRBJ1-5, with 8 bases aligning to TRBD1. The CDR3 length is 15 residues. V was clipped by 4 bases and J by 2 bases; unmatched bases: 4. CDR1 is SEHNR and CDR2 is FQNEAQ in the germline V gene (reference sequence). CDR3 protein: CASSSGGLGNQPQHF. The CDR3 bases are TGTGCCAGCAGCTCAGGGGGCTTGGGCAATCAGCCCCAGCATTTT. Drawing the rest from reference TRBV7-9 and TRBJ1-5, the complete variable domain is DTGVSQNPRHKITKRGQNVTFRCDPISEHNRLYWYRQTLGQGPEFLTYFQNEAQLEKSRLLSDRFSAERPKGSFSTLEIQRTEQGDSAMYLCASSSGGLGNQPQHFGDGTRLSIL.

This rearrangement joins TRBV5-1 to TRBJ2-3, with a weak D call TRBD2 (6 bases). The CDR3 consists of 16 residues. The germline CDR1 and CDR2 sequences are SGHRS and YFSETQ. V was shortened by 0 bases and J by 1 base, with 12 bases between the two germline ends. DNA for the CDR3: TGCGCCAGCAGCTTGGTGGGGACGGGGGGCACAGATACGCAGTATTTT. The encoded protein is CASSLVGTGGTDTQYF.

The chain carries TRBV6-5 and TRBJ2-3; 7 bases align to TRBD1. The CDR3 sequence is 15 residues long. The trim removed 6 bases at V and 1 base at J, leaving 7 bases unmatched. Per the germline V gene, CDR1 is MNHEY and CDR2 is SVGAGI. This CDR3 reads CASRNRGVGTDTQYF. CDR3 nucleotide sequence: TGTGCCAGCAGAAACAGGGGAGTGGGCACAGATACGCAGTATTTT.

CDR3 sequence reads: CASSPRPGNFDGYTF. CDR3 nucleotides: TGTGCCAGCAGCCCACGCCCAGGGAACTTTGATGGCTACACCTTC. V is TRBV9 and J is TRBJ1-2; D might be TRBD1 (5 bases). Trimming took off 4 bases at V and 6 bases at J, with 19 bases between the two ends. This CDR3 spans 15 amino acids. The germline CDR1 and CDR2 sequences are SGDLS and YYNGEE. The variable domain in full, completed from reference TRBV9 and TRBJ1-2, reads DSGVTQTPKHLITATGQRVTLRCSPRSGDLSVYWYQQSLDQGLQFLIQYYNGEERAKGNILERFSAQQFPDLHSELNLSSLELGDSALYFCASSPRPGNFDGYTFGSGTRLTVV.

This chain joins TRBV4-2 and TRBJ1-2; 10 bases fit TRBD1. V lost 4 bases and J lost 5; bases outside the gene matches: 4. CDR1 is LGHNA and CDR2 is YNFKEQ in the germline V gene. This CDR3 spans 14 amino acids. CDR3 DNA: TGTGCCAGCAGCCGGGACAGGGGTTGGTATGGCTACACCTTC. The encoded protein is CASSRDRGWYGYTF.

This rearrangement joins TRBV7-6 to TRBJ2-2; 8 nucleotides line up with TRBD1. V shed 1 base and J 4 bases; nucleotides not matched to a gene: 14. The length of the CDR3 is 19 residues. Germline CDR1 reads SGHVS; CDR2 reads FNYEAQ. The CDR3 coding sequence is TGTGCCAGCAGCTTAGTACCCGGACAGGGCGCGAGCCCCACCGGGGAGCTGTTTTTT. This translates into CASSLVPGQGASPTGELFF.

The chain combines TRBV5-4 with TRBJ2-7; TRBD2 might be the D (5 bases). The CDR3 sequence is 14 residues long. The V end lost 4 bases, the J end lost 2 bases, and 13 bases lay between the germline ends. Germline lookup yields CDR1 SGHNT and CDR2 YYREEE (reference sequence). This CDR3 reads CASSLGIAPYEQYF. In nucleotides, the CDR3 is TGTGCCAGCAGCCTCGGGATAGCTCCCTACGAGCAGTACTTC.

The chain is built from TRBV5-8 and TRBJ1-6; no reliable D call. Trimming left V 0 bases short and J 10 bases short, with 14 bases between. Per germline, CDR1 SGHTS and CDR2 YDEGEE. The CDR3 extends over 15 amino acids. The CDR3 sequence: CASSLVSARESPLHF. The CDR3 DNA reads as TGTGCCAGCAGCTTGGTCTCTGCACGGGAGTCACCCCTCCACTTT. Based on the CDR3 plus reference TRBV5-8 and TRBJ1-6, the full variable domain is EAGVTQSPTHLIKTRGQQATLRCSPISGHTSVYWYQQALGLGLQFLLWYDEGEERNRGNFPPRFSGRQFPNYSSELNVNALELEDSALYLCASSLVSARESPLHFGNGTRLTVT.

The rearrangement uses TRBV4-2 and TRBJ1-6; possibly TRBD1 for D (6 bases). Deletions cut 4 bases from V and 0 bases from J, with 10 bases between. Per germline, CDR1 LGHNA and CDR2 YNFKEQ. This CDR3 contains 16 residues. The CDR3 nucleotides read TGTGCCAGCAGCCGCCCGGACAGCTCCTATAATTCACCCCTCCACTTT. Translated, it gives CASSRPDSSYNSPLHF.

This CDR3 is CASSLEGRETQYF. The CDR3 nucleotides read TGTGCCAGCAGCTTGGAGGGGCGAGAGACCCAGTACTTC. This chain links TRBV5-6 with TRBJ2-5, with a weak D call TRBD1 (5 bases). Germline V gives CDR1 SGHDT, CDR2 YYEEEE. This CDR3 contains 13 residues. V shed 0 bases and J shed 4 bases, with 7 bases lying between them.

The chain recombines TRBV6-5 with TRBJ2-5; maybe TRBD2 (5 bases). The CDR3 is 13 residues long. V was cut by 6 bases and J by 5 bases, with 13 bases left in between. Germline lookup yields CDR1 MNHEY and CDR2 SVGAGI. Written as DNA, the CDR3 is TGTGCCAGCAGCCCCACTAGGGCGGAGACCCAGTACTTC. Its translation is CASSPTRAETQYF.

The chain employs TRBV7-9 and TRBJ1-4; no clear D. Germline assignment: CDR1 SEHNR and CDR2 FQNEAQ (reference sequence). The CDR3 runs to 18 residues. Trimming cost V 4 bases and J 0 bases, with 18 bases left between them. The CDR3 coding sequence is TGTGCCAGCAGCTCCGGCCTGACAAGGAAAACAACTAATGAAAAACTGTTTTTT. Translation: CASSSGLTRKTTNEKLFF.

The chain links TRBV30 to TRBJ1-4; possibly TRBD1 for D (5 bases). The CDR3 loop spans 14 amino acids. Looked up from germline, CDR1 is GTSNPN and CDR2 is SVGIG (reference sequence). Trimming shortened V by 4 bases and J by 8 bases, and 17 bases separated the two germline ends. For the CDR3, the DNA is TGTGCCTGGAAGGTAGCGGGGGACGTGGAAAAACTGTTTTTT. As protein: CAWKVAGDVEKLFF.

V usage is TRBV27 and J usage is TRBJ2-7, with D unresolved. The CDR3 is 16 amino acids. Trimming removed 3 bases at V and 4 bases at J, with 19 bases between. Germline assignment: CDR1 MNHEY and CDR2 SMNVEV (reference sequence). DNA of the CDR3: TGTGCCAGCAGTTTCACCGAGGCCACCGTCCTTTACGAGCAGTACTTC. Protein product: CASSFTEATVLYEQYF.

The chain joins TRBV18 to TRBJ1-1; no firm D call. Germline assignment: CDR1 KGHSH and CDR2 LQKENI. This CDR3 has 13 residues. V was shortened by 6 bases and J by 8 bases, with 16 bases between the two germline ends. CDR3 sequence (DNA): TGTGCCAGCTCCCTCATGGAGGTACAGGAAGCTTTCTTT. It yields the protein CASSLMEVQEAFF. The variable domain in full, with the rest retrieved from reference TRBV18 and TRBJ1-1, is NAGVMQNPRHLVRRRGQEARLRCSPMKGHSHVYWYRQLPEEGLKFMVYLQKENIIDESGMPKERFSAEFPKEGPSILRIQQVVRGDSAAYFCASSLMEVQEAFFGQGTRLTVV.

A word on this clone: An end of the junction does not agree with germline; a read error may underlie this. The chain uses TRBV30 and TRBJ2-5; 7 nucleotides line up with TRBD2. From germline, CDR1 is GTSNPN and CDR2 SVGIG (reference sequence). The CDR3 contains 15 residues. The CDR3 nucleotides read TGTGCCGGGAGTATAGGACTAGTGGGTGAGGAGACCCAGTACTTC. Amino acid sequence: CAGSIGLVGEETQYF.

The chain is built from TRBV7-9 and TRBJ2-7; 7 bases are shared with TRBD1. From germline, CDR1 is SEHNR and CDR2 FQNEAQ (reference sequence). The CDR3 runs 13 residues. Trimming removed 2 bases from V and 3 bases from J; junction bases left unmatched: 1. The CDR3 DNA follows: TGTGCCAGCAGCTTACCAGGGGGCTACGAGCAGTACTTC. Its translation is CASSLPGGYEQYF.

The gene calls are TRBV5-1 and TRBJ1-3; 7 bases agree with TRBD1. This CDR3 comprises 17 residues. The trim removed 5 bases at V and 3 bases at J, leaving 14 bases unmatched. Germline CDR1 and CDR2: SGHRS and YFSETQ. Here the CDR3 DNA reads TGCGCCAGCAGGCGTGGGGGGACAGATAACCTTGGAAACACCATATATTTT. Its protein is CASRRGGTDNLGNTIYF.

On this clone itself: Germline is not matched at one junction end, which may reflect a read error. The V gene is TRBV18, the J gene TRBJ2-3, with D hard to call. CDR3 size: 14 residues. Germline CDR1 reads KGHSH; CDR2 reads LQKENI. This CDR3 is CASSAPLSSDTQYF. The CDR3 region has the DNA TGTGCCAGCTCAGCACCCCTGAGTTCGGATACGCAGTATTTT.